These 2 T cell receptor beta chains share one sample of origin, sequenced in a study of T cells in Graves' hyperthyroidism and ophthalmopathy. TCR beta CDR3 region amplification was performed from RNA transcripts. TCR CDR3 underwent first-round RT-PCR with the HTBI primer set. In TCRdb, the multiplex PCR reads were re-called with MiXCR into one record per CDR3 protein. Of roughly 740,000 distinct CDR3 sequences in the sample, 16% were seen once. Material: blood. The receptors shown here come from a man aged 18 to 29 with Graves' hyperthyroidism.

At least ten counts were recorded for this clonotype. This chain connects TRBV20-1 to TRBJ2-1; no clear D. This CDR3 contains 12 residues. V was clipped by 3 bases and J by 8 bases, with 11 bases between them. CDR1 DFQATT and CDR2 SNEGSKA come from the germline V gene (reference sequence). CDR3 residues: CSASDEGDEQFF. The CDR3 DNA sequence: TGCAGTGCTAGCGACGAAGGTGATGAGCAGTTCTTC.

The chain combines TRBV20-1 with TRBJ2-7; 8 bases map to TRBD1. J gave up 3 bases and V 4 bases, and 8 bases lay outside the gene matches. CDR1 and CDR2 from the germline V gene are DFQATT and SNEGSKA (reference sequence). This CDR3 spans 14 amino acids. The CDR3 sequence: CSATSGTGDYEQYF. In DNA form, the CDR3 reads TGCAGTGCTACCTCCGGGACAGGAGACTACGAGCAGTACTTC.